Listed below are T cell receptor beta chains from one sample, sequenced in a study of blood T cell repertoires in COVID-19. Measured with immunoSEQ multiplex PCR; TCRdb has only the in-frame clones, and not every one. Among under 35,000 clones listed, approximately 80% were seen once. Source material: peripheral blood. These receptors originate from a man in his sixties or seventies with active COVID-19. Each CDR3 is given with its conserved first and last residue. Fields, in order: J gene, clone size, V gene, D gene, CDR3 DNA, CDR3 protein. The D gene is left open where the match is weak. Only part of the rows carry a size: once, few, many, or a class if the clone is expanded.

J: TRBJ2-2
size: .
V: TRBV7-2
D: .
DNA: TGTGCCAGCAGCTCCCATTTTAGCATCGGGGAGCTGTTTTTT
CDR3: CASSSHFSIGELFF

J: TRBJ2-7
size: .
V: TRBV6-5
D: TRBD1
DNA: TGTGCCAGCAGAGGGACAGGCTCCTACGAGCAGTACTTC
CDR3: CASRGTGSYEQYF

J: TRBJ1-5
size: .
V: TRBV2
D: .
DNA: TGTGCCAGCAGGCGAGGGACCGCGGGGAATCAGCCCCAGCATTTT
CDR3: CASRRGTAGNQPQHF

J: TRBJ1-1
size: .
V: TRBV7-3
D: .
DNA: TGTGCCAGCAGCCGTACAGGGTCCACTGAAGCTTTCTTT
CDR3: CASSRTGSTEAFF

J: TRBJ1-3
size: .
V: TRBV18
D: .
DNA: TGTGCCAGCTCTGGACAGCCAAACACCATATATTTT
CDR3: CASSGQPNTIYF

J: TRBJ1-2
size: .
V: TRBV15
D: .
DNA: TGTGCCACCAGCCGAGAGGGGGGTAACTATGGCTACACCTTC
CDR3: CATSREGGNYGYTF

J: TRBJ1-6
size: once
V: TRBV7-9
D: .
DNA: TGTGCCAGCAGCTTAGAAGGAGATTCACCCCTCCACTTT
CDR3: CASSLEGDSPLHF

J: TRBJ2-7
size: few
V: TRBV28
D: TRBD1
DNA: TGTGCCAGCACTGAGGTCGGGGACAGGAGCTCCTACGAGCAGTACTTC
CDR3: CASTEVGDRSSYEQYF

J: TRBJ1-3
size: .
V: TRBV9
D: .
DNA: TGTGCCAGCAGCGTAGAGCCCGGACGGACTTCTGGAAACACCATATATTTT
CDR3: CASSVEPGRTSGNTIYF

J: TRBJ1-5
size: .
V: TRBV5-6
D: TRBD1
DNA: TGTGCCAGCAGCTCTAAACAGGGGGCGAGGAGCAATCAGCCCCAGCATTTT
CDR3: CASSSKQGARSNQPQHF

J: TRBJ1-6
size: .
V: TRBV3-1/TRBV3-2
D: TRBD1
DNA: TGTGCCAGCAAACAGGGGGAATCTGATTCACCCCTCCACTTT
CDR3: CASKQGESDSPLHF